This T cell receptor beta chain was retrieved from a study of CD8 T cells in Susac syndrome. RNA was extracted with the RNeasy kit, and a quantity of about 0.5 to 1 ug was reverse transcribed using random hexamers. The authors amplified TCR beta CDR3 across 54 Vbeta and 13 Jbeta using immunoSEQ multiplex PCR. TCRdb redid the calling of the immunoSEQ multiplex PCR reads with MiXCR, one entry per CDR3 protein. Among 150,000 to 200,000 distinct CDR3 sequences, over 85% were seen once, and the ten largest hold 0.095% to 0.12%. Matched for age and sex, the controls were healthy donors. Negative isolation was used for CD8+ and CD4+ T cells, and FACS enrichment was applied to TEMRA cells. The source of this sequence is a human donor in good health. The sequenced sample was CD4+ T cells from PBMCs.

The CDR3 loop is CASNERGNNEQFF. The CDR3 region has the DNA TGTGCCAGCAACGAAAGGGGGAACAATGAGCAGTTCTTC. The chain combines TRBV6-2 or TRBV6-3 with TRBJ2-1; tentatively, D is TRBD1 (6 bases). Germline V lookup: CDR1 MNHEY, CDR2 SVGEGT. This CDR3 is 13 amino acids long. Trimming pared 7 bases from V and 5 bases from J, leaving 12 bases between.